The clone carrying this TCR beta chain occurred many times. Its antigen is not identified. The data derive from a study of liver allograft versus peripheral blood T cells. Looking at the study overall: The authors compared T cell receptor repertoires in transplanted livers with those in the peripheral blood of recipients. Overall study findings and caveats: Repertoires of T cell receptors in liver allografts reportedly differed from peripheral blood repertoires.

TCRdb analysed the reads with MiXCR anew, one entry per CDR3 protein. The sample shows under 4,500 distinct CDR3 sequences, 15% to 20% of them seen only once. The CDR3 is made up of 12 amino acids. Germline V CDR1 and CDR2: SQVTM, ANQGSEA. V lost 6 bases and J lost 0; bases outside the gene matches: 2. The J gene is TRBJ2-7, the V gene TRBV29-1; TRBD1 aligns across 7 bases. The sequence was obtained from a human patient who had a liver transplant. Some T cells may arise from the graft donor. CDR3: CSVGDSSYEQYF. DNA of the CDR3: TGCAGCGTGGGGGACAGCTCCTACGAGCAGTACTTC.